This is a list of T cell receptor beta chains from one sample in a study of blood T cell repertoires in COVID-19. The method was immunoSEQ multiplex PCR; TCRdb's version includes in-frame clones alone and lacks a portion of them. The sample shows roughly 86,000 clones, roughly 80% of them seen only once. The sequenced sample was peripheral blood. All receptors derive from a man aged 50-60 years who had recovered from COVID-19. The CDR3 runs from the conserved cysteine through the conserved F or W. The order of the fields is V gene, J gene, CDR3 protein.

>TRBV10-3|TRBJ2-7
CAINGGQGVDEQYF
>TRBV5-5|TRBJ1-1
CASSWASHTEAFF
>TRBV6-6|TRBJ2-7
CASRTPGQSYEQYF
>TRBV2|TRBJ2-1
CASSPRTGELNYNEQFF
>TRBV7-3|TRBJ2-3
CASSPRGGEGLPDTQYF
>TRBV5-1|TRBJ2-7
CASNSDRGHEQYF
>TRBV9|TRBJ2-7
CASNRGSLAYEQYF
>TRBV5-6|TRBJ2-1
CASSLSGLFSYNEQFF
>TRBV7-3|TRBJ2-3
CASSLLSGVVTDTQYF
>TRBV9|TRBJ2-7
CASSVGAGYADEQYF
>TRBV3-1/TRBV3-2|TRBJ2-7
CASSHPSSRQYF
>TRBV30|TRBJ2-5
CAWSAGETQYF
>TRBV4-1|TRBJ1-2
CASSQVAGTGYGYTF
>TRBV10-1|TRBJ2-7
CASSEKRLAGEYEQYF
>TRBV27|TRBJ2-1
CASSKTSQYTEQFF
>TRBV20-1|TRBJ1-6
CSASEAGLLSPLHF
>TRBV27|TRBJ1-6
CASRTGAFISYNSPLHF
>TRBV3-1/TRBV3-2|TRBJ2-7
CASSRQGPYEQYF
>TRBV9|TRBJ1-2
CASSYGESGGYTF
>TRBV7-9|TRBJ1-2
CASSFSVRADYGYTF
>TRBV23-1|TRBJ2-1
CASTGTSGHNEQFF
>TRBV19|TRBJ1-4
CASRTTTNEKLFF
>TRBV29-1|TRBJ1-1
CSVVAGWTEAFF
>TRBV5-1|TRBJ2-5
CASSIGTSGAPQETQYF
>TRBV6-6|TRBJ1-5
CASRMSGDQPQHF
>TRBV2|TRBJ2-4
CASSEAGQRAKNIQYF
>TRBV5-1|TRBJ1-4
CASSLGQGTDEKLFF
>TRBV6-6|TRBJ2-2
CASSYSGRSNGELFF
>TRBV9|TRBJ2-7
CASSVTSGGTSSDRQYF
>TRBV12-1|TRBJ2-3
CASSPPPLVPRPGVDTQYF
>TRBV4-3|TRBJ2-7
CASSQDRGSVYEQYF
>TRBV19|TRBJ1-5
CASSTSGTKKSQPQHF
>TRBV25-1|TRBJ2-1
CASSEAGLVGYEQFF
>TRBV25-1|TRBJ2-3
CASNLAGGPDTQYF
>TRBV5-6|TRBJ1-4
CASSSDRGLAEKLFF
>TRBV6-5|TRBJ2-7
CASSYSGGQRFYEQYF
>TRBV2|TRBJ1-5
CASSHEGGNQPQHF
>TRBV9|TRBJ1-1
CASSVFPGSEAFF
>TRBV6-2/TRBV6-3|TRBJ2-1
CASSYGTGGEQFF
>TRBV27|TRBJ1-5
CASSLAGRQNSNQPQHF
>TRBV30|TRBJ2-7
CAWRGLAWHEQYF
>TRBV2|TRBJ2-5
CASSRYRGDEQTQYF
>TRBV9|TRBJ2-5
CASSSAGGRETQYF
>TRBV12-3/TRBV12-4|TRBJ2-7
CASSSTGEQYF
>TRBV27|TRBJ1-6
CASSLMTGTRGHGDNSPLHF
>TRBV5-1|TRBJ2-7
CASSKLSGLAGGAQYF
>TRBV18|TRBJ1-3
CASSPPGQGAGNTIYF
>TRBV10-2|TRBJ1-2
CASSESGQRNGYTF
>TRBV4-2|TRBJ2-3
CASSPRRGGRTDTQYF